A selection of T cell receptor beta chains follows, all from one sample in a study of beta chain features in type 1 diabetes. Assay used: immunoSEQ multiplex PCR; TCRdb lists only in-frame clones, some missing. This sample yields around 200,000 clones, of which more than 10% are seen a single time; about 0.58% belongs to the top ten. What was sequenced was central memory CD4+ T cells from blood. These receptors came from a woman between 18 and 30 years old in good health. Both conserved end residues are part of each CDR3. Size values are once, few and many counts, or a class for expanded clones, and some rows have none.

V gene,clone size,J gene,CDR3 protein
TRBV4-3,few,TRBJ2-1,CASSQDAAGGGEQFF
TRBV28,NA,TRBJ2-1,CASSPYPTGLSYNEQFF
TRBV30,few,TRBJ2-1,CAWSKGNRDHEQFF
TRBV4-3,NA,TRBJ1-2,CASSQKGFPGGYGYTF
TRBV7-9,NA,TRBJ2-5,CASSLMGAGQETQYF
TRBV4-2,NA,TRBJ1-1,CASSPGDTEAFF
TRBV29-1,NA,TRBJ2-5,CSAVSAVQETQYF
TRBV27,NA,TRBJ2-7,CASSSPTSGSPYEQYF
TRBV11-2,NA,TRBJ2-1,CASSFTGDRAGEQFF
TRBV9,NA,TRBJ2-5,CASSEPGTGKETQYF
TRBV9,few,TRBJ2-5,CASSVGSGSITGETQYF
TRBV9,NA,TRBJ2-7,CASSVGPNQDYEQYF
TRBV30,NA,TRBJ1-2,CAWIRGQGAGGYTF
TRBV6-1,few,TRBJ2-1,CASRSLNNEQFF
TRBV9,few,TRBJ2-4,CASSVALGTGLGKNIQYF
TRBV4-2,few,TRBJ1-4,CASSQDGDRLNEKLFF
TRBV5-1,few,TRBJ1-1,CASSLGAGGSAEAFF
TRBV18,NA,TRBJ1-2,CASSRISGDGYTF
TRBV28,NA,TRBJ2-1,CASTQGLAGNNEQFF
TRBV4-2,NA,TRBJ2-7,CASSRPGRRGTYEQYF
TRBV28,few,TRBJ2-7,CASSPLRASGSYEQYF
TRBV9,few,TRBJ2-1,CASSLRSGSSYNEQFF
TRBV7-9,many,TRBJ2-1,CASSFERYNEQFF
TRBV7-3,NA,TRBJ2-2,CASSLGQAGVTGELFF
TRBV2,NA,TRBJ2-6,CASSGRRRDRSSGANVLTF
TRBV18,few,TRBJ2-1,CASSPPLRPSYNEQFF
TRBV28,few,TRBJ2-1,CASSRTVLNEQFF
TRBV4-2,few,TRBJ2-5,CASSQDPGQEETQYF
TRBV5-1,NA,TRBJ2-1,CASSFFRLAGGDNEQFF
TRBV15,NA,TRBJ1-5,CATSRDAGQNSNQPQHF
TRBV10-3,NA,TRBJ2-1,CAISAGTAASEQFF
TRBV7-2,few,TRBJ1-5,CASSPGQDSQPQHF
TRBV20-1,few,TRBJ2-7,CSVQGTYEQYF
TRBV7-3,NA,TRBJ2-1,CASSLRAGENEQFF
TRBV5-1,NA,TRBJ2-1,CASSLERGGDEQFF
TRBV5-8,NA,TRBJ1-5,CASSLPGTETGGNQPQHF
TRBV30,NA,TRBJ1-5,CAWSVRGDQPQHF
TRBV19,few,TRBJ2-1,CASSMSLAGGSGGEQFF
TRBV30,few,TRBJ1-4,CAWSVFLGAFDEKLFF
TRBV29-1,few,TRBJ1-2,CSVILGVGGQENYGYTF
TRBV20-1,NA,TRBJ1-4,CGGYYNEKLFF
TRBV5-1,few,TRBJ2-5,CASSFTGETQYF
TRBV7-3,few,TRBJ2-5,CASSGGAQETQYF
TRBV5-1,few,TRBJ2-1,CASSRQGAYNEQFF